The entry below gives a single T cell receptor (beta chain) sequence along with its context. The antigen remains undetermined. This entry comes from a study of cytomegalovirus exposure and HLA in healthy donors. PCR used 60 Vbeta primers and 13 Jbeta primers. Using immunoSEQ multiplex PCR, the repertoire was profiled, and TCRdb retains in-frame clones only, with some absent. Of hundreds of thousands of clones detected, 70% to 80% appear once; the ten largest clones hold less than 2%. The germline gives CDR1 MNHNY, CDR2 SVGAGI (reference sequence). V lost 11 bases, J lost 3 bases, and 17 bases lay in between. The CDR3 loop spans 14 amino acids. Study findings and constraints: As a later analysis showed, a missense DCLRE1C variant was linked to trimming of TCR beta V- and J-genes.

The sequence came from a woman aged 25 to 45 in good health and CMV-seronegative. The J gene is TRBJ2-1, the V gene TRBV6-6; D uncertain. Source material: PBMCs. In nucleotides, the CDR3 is TGTGCCTTGCGGCCTCCCGGTGGCTACAATGAGCAGTTCTTC. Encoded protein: CALRPPGGYNEQFF.